Detailed here is one TCR beta chain. This sample is drawn from a study of CD8 T cells in Susac syndrome. Random-hexamer reverse transcription was applied to roughly 0.5 to 1 ug RNA. Amplification of TCR beta CDR3 across 54 Vbeta and 13 Jbeta was performed with immunoSEQ multiplex PCR. TCRdb passed the immunoSEQ multiplex PCR reads through MiXCR, listing each CDR3 protein once. The data contain about 300,000 distinct CDR3 sequences, 85% of them singletons. Peripheral blood CD8+ and CD4+ T cells were profiled by TCR beta sequencing. The CDR3 spans 17 residues. Germline lookup yields CDR1 LNHDA and CDR2 SQIVND (reference sequence). Trimming took off 4 bases at V and 7 bases at J, with 20 bases between the two ends.

This receptor was identified in a human donor with multiple sclerosis. V and J are TRBV19 and TRBJ1-6, with a weak D call TRBD1 (5 bases). The specimen sequenced was CD8+ T cells from PBMCs. The CDR3 bases are TGTGCCAGTAGTAGACGCCTGGGGGGTGAGGAGAATTCACCCCTCCACTTT. Amino acid sequence: CASSRRLGGEENSPLHF.